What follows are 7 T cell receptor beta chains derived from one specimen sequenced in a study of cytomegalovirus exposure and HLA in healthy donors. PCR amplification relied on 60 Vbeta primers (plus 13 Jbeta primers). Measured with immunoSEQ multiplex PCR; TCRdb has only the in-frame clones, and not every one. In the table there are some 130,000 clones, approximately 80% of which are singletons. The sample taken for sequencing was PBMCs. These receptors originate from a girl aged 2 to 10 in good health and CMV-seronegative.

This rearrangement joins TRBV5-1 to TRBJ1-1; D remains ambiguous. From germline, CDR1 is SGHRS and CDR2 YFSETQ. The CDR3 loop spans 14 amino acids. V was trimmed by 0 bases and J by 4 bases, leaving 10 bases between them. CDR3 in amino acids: CASSLGDNPTEAFF. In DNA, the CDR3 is TGCGCCAGCAGCTTGGGAGATAACCCCACTGAAGCTTTCTTT.

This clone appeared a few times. The CDR3 loop is CSVTIYDRGEVYEQYF. The CDR3 nucleotides are TGCAGCGTCACCATATACGACAGGGGAGAAGTCTACGAGCAGTACTTC. V usage is TRBV29-1 and J usage is TRBJ2-7, with 8 bases that match TRBD1. The CDR3 consists of 16 residues. The V gene end was trimmed by 6 bases and the J gene end by 3 bases; junction bases not matched to a gene: 16. The V gene's germline CDR1 is SQVTM and CDR2 ANQGSEA.

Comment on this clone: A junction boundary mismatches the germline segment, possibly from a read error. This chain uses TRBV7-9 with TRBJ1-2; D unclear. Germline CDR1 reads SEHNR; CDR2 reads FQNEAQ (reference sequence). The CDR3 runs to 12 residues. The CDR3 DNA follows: TGTGCCAGCAGCTTCAACGATGCGAATCAGGCCTTC. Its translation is CASSFNDANQAF. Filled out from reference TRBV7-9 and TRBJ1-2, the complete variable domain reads DTGVSQNPRHKITKRGQNVTFRCDPISEHNRLYWYRQTLGQGPEFLTYFQNEAQLEKSRLLSDRFSAERPKGSFSTLEIQRTEQGDSAMYLCASSFNDANQAFGSGTRLTVV.

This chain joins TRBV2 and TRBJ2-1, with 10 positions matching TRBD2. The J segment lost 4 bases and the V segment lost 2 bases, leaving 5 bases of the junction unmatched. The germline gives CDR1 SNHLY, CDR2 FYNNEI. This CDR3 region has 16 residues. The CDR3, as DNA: TGTGCCAGCAGTGAAAGGGGGACTAGCGTATACAATGAGCAGTTCTTC. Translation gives CASSERGTSVYNEQFF.

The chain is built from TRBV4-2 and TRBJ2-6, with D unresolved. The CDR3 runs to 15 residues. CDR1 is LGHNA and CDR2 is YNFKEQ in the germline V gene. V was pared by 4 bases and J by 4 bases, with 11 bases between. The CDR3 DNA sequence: TGTGCCAGCAGCCCCAGCCTCGGGGGGGCCAACGTCCTGACTTTC. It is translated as CASSPSLGGANVLTF.

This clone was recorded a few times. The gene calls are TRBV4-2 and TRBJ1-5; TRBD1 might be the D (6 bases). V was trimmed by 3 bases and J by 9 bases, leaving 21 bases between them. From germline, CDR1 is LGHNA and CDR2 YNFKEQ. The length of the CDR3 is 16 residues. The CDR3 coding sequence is TGTGCCAGCAGCCAGGCCACCCAGGGGCTATCATTGCCCCAGCATTTT. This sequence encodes CASSQATQGLSLPQHF.

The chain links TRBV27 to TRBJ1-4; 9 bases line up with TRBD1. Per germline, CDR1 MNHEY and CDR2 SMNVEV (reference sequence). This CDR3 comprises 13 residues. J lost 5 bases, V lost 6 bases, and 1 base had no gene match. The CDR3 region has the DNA TGTGCCAGCAGAGGGACAGGGAATGAAAAACTGTTTTTT. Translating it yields CASRGTGNEKLFF.